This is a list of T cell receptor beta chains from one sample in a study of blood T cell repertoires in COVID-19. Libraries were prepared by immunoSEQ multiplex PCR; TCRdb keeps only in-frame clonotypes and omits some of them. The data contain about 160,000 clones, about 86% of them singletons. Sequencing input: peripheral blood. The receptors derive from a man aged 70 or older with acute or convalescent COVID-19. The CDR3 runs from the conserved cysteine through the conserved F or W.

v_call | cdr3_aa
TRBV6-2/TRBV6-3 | CASSLTGGGSNEQFF
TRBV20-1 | CSVRLFYEQYF
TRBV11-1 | CASSSSGGTNEKLFF
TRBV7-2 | CASSRTGGSNQPQHF
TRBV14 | CASSQWSQETQYF
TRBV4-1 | CASSQDSAGGFYEQYF
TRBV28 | CASSLDRTHHGYTF
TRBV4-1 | CASSQTDMNTEAFF
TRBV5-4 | CASTVQGMNTEAFF
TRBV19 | CASSHHGQRSYNEQFF
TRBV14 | CASSRDRGGNTEAFF
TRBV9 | CASSPRSRDTKYMAHQETQYF
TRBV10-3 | CAISQGDTQYF
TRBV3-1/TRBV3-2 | CASSQLGLAGETQYF
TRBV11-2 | CASSLEVTEIYEQYF
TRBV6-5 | CASSTGYEQYF
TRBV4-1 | CASSQGPQGRYNEQFF
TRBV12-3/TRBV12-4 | CASSGDRVEAFF
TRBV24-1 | CATSDLLLAGDTQYF
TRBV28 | CASSLSPRQAYGYTF
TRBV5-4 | CASSLAAGVNIQYF
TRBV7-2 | CASSLNGLAGETQYF
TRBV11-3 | CASSLDLQAQQFF
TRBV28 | CASSFALAGPGELFF
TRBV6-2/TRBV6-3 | CASSYPSRLAGLEDTQYF
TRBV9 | CASSVQGGPQHF
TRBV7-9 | CASSFLGIEETQYF
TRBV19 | CASSLGTADEKLFF
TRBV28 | CASRPYRVSGELFF
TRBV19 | CASSPGYEQYF
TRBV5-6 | CASKMEGLPGGNTIYF
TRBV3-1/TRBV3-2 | CASSLDRVENSPLHF
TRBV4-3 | CASSQGMREKFF
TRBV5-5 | CASSRVELGEKLFF
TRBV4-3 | CASSQDLGGRSDTQYF
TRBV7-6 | CASSLVLAGGVETQYF
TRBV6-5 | CASRKQLQANYGYTF